This is a list of T cell receptor beta chains from one sample in a study of human thymus T cells. Libraries were prepared by immunoSEQ multiplex PCR; TCRdb keeps only in-frame clonotypes and omits some of them. The top ten clones hold 0.095% to 0.15% of a sample with 35,000 to 45,000 clones, approximately 95% of them seen once. Sequenced: blood. The receptors originated from a boy in the first two years of life with a congenital heart defect but otherwise immunologically healthy. Each CDR3 is given with its conserved first and last residue. D genes are given only for firm matches. Size is stated for part of the rows, as once, few or many counts, or as a class when the clone is expanded.

cdr3_aa cdr3_nt j_call v_call clone_size d_call
CAISDRQQETQYF TGTGCCATCAGTGATCGTCAGCAAGAGACCCAGTACTTC TRBJ2-5 TRBV10-3 NA NA
CASSSGTRATGELFF TGTGCCAGCAGCTCCGGGACTAGGGCCACCGGGGAGCTGTTTTTT TRBJ2-2 TRBV5-4 once TRBD2
CASTLTGGQETQYF TGCGCCAGCACCCTAACAGGGGGCCAAGAGACCCAGTACTTC TRBJ2-5 TRBV5-1 NA TRBD1
CASGQGSSYNEQFF TGTGCCAGCGGACAGGGAAGCTCCTACAATGAGCAGTTCTTC TRBJ2-1 TRBV19 NA TRBD1
CASSEKTGAGELFF TGTGCCAGCAGTGAAAAGACAGGGGCCGGGGAGCTGTTTTTT TRBJ2-2 TRBV2 NA TRBD1
CARIPGGPYNEQFF TGTGCCAGAATCCCGGGGGGGCCTTACAATGAGCAGTTCTTC TRBJ2-1 TRBV5-3 once TRBD2
CASSLGREQFF TGTGCCAGCAGCTTAGGGCGGGAGCAGTTCTTC TRBJ2-1 TRBV7-8 NA NA
CAWSVGSYEQYF TGTGCCTGGAGTGTAGGGTCCTACGAGCAGTACTTC TRBJ2-7 TRBV30 NA NA
CASSSPFTGLLQPQHF TGTGCCAGCAGTTCCCCCTTTACAGGGCTCCTACAGCCCCAGCATTTT TRBJ1-5 TRBV28 once NA
CAISLMPGPYEQYF TGTGCCATCAGTTTAATGCCAGGACCCTACGAGCAGTACTTC TRBJ2-7 TRBV10-3 NA NA